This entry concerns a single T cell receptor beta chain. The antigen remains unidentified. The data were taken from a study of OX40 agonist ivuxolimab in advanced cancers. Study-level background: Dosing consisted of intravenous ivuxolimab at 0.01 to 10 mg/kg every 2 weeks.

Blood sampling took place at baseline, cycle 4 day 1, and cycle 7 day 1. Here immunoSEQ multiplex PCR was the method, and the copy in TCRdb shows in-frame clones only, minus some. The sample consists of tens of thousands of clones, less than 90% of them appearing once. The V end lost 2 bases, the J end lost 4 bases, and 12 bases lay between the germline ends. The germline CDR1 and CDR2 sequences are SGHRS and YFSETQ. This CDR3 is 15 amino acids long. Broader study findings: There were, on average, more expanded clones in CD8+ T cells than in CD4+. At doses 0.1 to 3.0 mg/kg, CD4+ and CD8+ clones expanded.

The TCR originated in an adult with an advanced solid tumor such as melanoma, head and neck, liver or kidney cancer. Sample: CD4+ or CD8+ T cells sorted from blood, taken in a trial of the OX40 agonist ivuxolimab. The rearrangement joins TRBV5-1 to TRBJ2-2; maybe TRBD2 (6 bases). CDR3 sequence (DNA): TGCGCCAGCAGCTTAGGAGGGCTTGGCACCGGGGAGCTGTTTTTT. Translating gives CASSLGGLGTGELFF.